This is a list of T cell receptor beta chains from one sample in a study of T cells expressing NK-cell markers. TCRdb derives one entry per CDR3 protein from the 5' RACE reads, leaving out DNA. Its clone listing holds some 300,000 distinct CDR3 sequences. Sequenced: blood T cells: a sorted CD56 or NKG2C T cell subset, CD4+ or CD8+ T cells, or bulk PBMC T cells (not recorded which). Receptor source: a man between 18 and 35 years old in good health. CDR3s include the opening cysteine and the closing phenylalanine or tryptophan.

V	J	CDR3
TRBV5-4	TRBJ2-1	CASRPGTSGILNGEQFF
TRBV6-5	TRBJ1-1	CASSFGTAAEAFF
TRBV24-1	TRBJ2-2	CATSDLPTGFGGELFF
TRBV5-5	TRBJ1-5	CASSWSRDSNQPQHF
TRBV29-1	TRBJ2-1	CSVGIAGIFNEQFF
TRBV18	TRBJ2-1	CASSQPGTSGSSNEQFF
TRBV10-3	TRBJ2-2	CAISGRQGGTGELFF
TRBV24-1	TRBJ2-3	CATRPSGRANADTQYF
TRBV3-1	TRBJ1-6	CASNTGGGNSPLHF
TRBV3-1	TRBJ2-5	CASSHPDGRETQYF
TRBV29-1	TRBJ2-7	CSVIQPGQGLTYEQYF
TRBV15	TRBJ1-2	CATSRDRTGEGYTF
TRBV29-1	TRBJ2-1	CSVELDLFYNEQFF
TRBV12-3/TRBV12-4	TRBJ1-3	CASTLGVDRANGNTIYF
TRBV12-3/TRBV12-4	TRBJ2-2	CASTLGVTGELFF
TRBV19	TRBJ2-2	CASGFGPGLPNTGELFF
TRBV5-1	TRBJ1-2	CASSQTTGNYGYTF
TRBV24-1	TRBJ2-3	CATSDALTDTQYF
TRBV27	TRBJ2-1	CASSFVGGVGGRAGLSNNEQFF
TRBV20-1	TRBJ2-1	CSGKTSGHGNEQFF
TRBV20-1	TRBJ1-1	CSAHPGASDTEAFF
TRBV25-1	TRBJ2-1	CASSDRRVLNEQFF
TRBV6-1	TRBJ2-1	CASSPRGASGSYNEQFF
TRBV20-1	TRBJ1-6	CSARDSSVYNSPLHF
TRBV12-3/TRBV12-4	TRBJ2-3	CASSPVGGNTDTQYF
TRBV20-1	TRBJ2-3	CSARTGTSGSRDTQYF
TRBV12-3/TRBV12-4	TRBJ1-4	CASSLVGRTNEKLFF
TRBV27	TRBJ1-1	CASRGNTEAFF
TRBV2	TRBJ1-6	CASQKERDYNSPLHF
TRBV19	TRBJ2-2	CASMLAGGYRELFF
TRBV18	TRBJ2-3	CASSPRTGELDTQYF
TRBV2	TRBJ2-1	CASNDGNNEQFF
TRBV11-2	TRBJ2-2	CASSLDIWDSHTGELFF
TRBV19	TRBJ2-3	CASSSPRRERVASSDTQYF
TRBV12-3/TRBV12-4	TRBJ2-5	CASTLQVGVQETQYF
TRBV19	TRBJ2-1	CASTGVPYNEQFF
TRBV24-1	TRBJ2-1	CATQLSSLYNEQFF
TRBV27	TRBJ2-5	CASSFGTSGRETQYF
TRBV27	TRBJ2-1	CASRPRGGPTYNEQFF
TRBV7-9	TRBJ1-1	CASSLEASNTEAFF
TRBV20-1	TRBJ2-5	CSARGDRYKTKTQYF
TRBV20-1	TRBJ2-1	CSARGSGTPYEQFF
TRBV7-2	TRBJ2-3	CASSPLAGGITDTQYF
TRBV24-1	TRBJ2-1	CATSDGPVFGDEQFF
TRBV10-2	TRBJ2-1	CASSVGTSGYNEQFF
TRBV12-3/TRBV12-4	TRBJ1-2	CASSSRTGQGDGYTF
TRBV20-1	TRBJ2-3	CSAMGSQGITDTQYF
TRBV4-3	TRBJ1-6	CASSQDFQGNSPLHF
TRBV11-2	TRBJ2-2	CASSLRGRVFTGELFF